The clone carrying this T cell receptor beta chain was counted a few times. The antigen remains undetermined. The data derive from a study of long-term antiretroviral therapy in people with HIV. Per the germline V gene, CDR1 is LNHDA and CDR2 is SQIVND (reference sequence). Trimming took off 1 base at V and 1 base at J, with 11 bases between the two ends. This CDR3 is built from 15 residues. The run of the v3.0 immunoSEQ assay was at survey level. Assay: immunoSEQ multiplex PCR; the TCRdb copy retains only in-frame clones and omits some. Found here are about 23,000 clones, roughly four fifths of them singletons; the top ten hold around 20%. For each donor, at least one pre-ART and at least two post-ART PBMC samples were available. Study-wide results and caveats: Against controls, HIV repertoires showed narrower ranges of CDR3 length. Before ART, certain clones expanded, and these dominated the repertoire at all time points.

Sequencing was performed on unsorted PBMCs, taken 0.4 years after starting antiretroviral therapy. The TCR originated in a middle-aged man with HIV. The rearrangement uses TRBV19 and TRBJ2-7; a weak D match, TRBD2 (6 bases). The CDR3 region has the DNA TGTGCCAGTAGTATAGTGGGGACTGGTTCCTACGAGCAGTACTTC. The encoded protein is CASSIVGTGSYEQYF.